A selection of T cell receptor beta chains follows, all from one sample in a study of shared clonotypes between healthy human individuals. Data came from immunoSEQ multiplex PCR; TCRdb stores just in-frame clones and leaves some out. The table shows about 2.3 million clones, with more than 80% occurring only once. Sequencing was done on a sample of naive CD4+ T cells from PBMCs. These receptors were collected from a man aged 18-30 years in good health. Some clones in this sample may be carry-over from other donors' samples. The CDR3 runs from the conserved cysteine through the conserved F or W. A D gene is named only where the DNA matches it firmly. Size is stated for part of the rows, as once, few or many counts, or as a class when the clone is expanded.

cdr3_nt cdr3_aa clone_size d_call j_call v_call
TGTGCCAGCAGTTCCGCTAACGGAGCTTTCTTT CASSSANGAFF . . TRBJ1-1 TRBV28
TGTGCCAGCAGCGTGGGAGGGGGCGGAGAGACCCAGTACTTC CASSVGGGGETQYF . . TRBJ2-5 TRBV28
TGTGCCAGCAGCTTCTACCCTATACAGGGCCCAACTACGGGGCAGTACTTC CASSFYPIQGPTTGQYF . . TRBJ2-7 TRBV7-8
TGTGCCAGCAGTGGGGACAACTCCTACGAGCAGTACTTC CASSGDNSYEQYF . . TRBJ2-7 TRBV2
TGTGCCAGCAGCGAGGGGTTAGGGGAGACCCAGTACTTC CASSEGLGETQYF . . TRBJ2-5 TRBV2
TGTGCCAGCAGCTTGGTCGCAGGGGGCGTTGGAAACACCATATATTTT CASSLVAGGVGNTIYF . TRBD1 TRBJ1-3 TRBV5-6
TGTGCCAGCTCAAGAGACGCCCTGAACACTGAAGCTTTCTTT CASSRDALNTEAFF few . TRBJ1-1 TRBV18
TGTGCCAGCAGTCAGCTTGACCTGAACACTGAAGCTTTCTTT CASSQLDLNTEAFF . . TRBJ1-1 TRBV28
TGCGCCAGCAGCTTGGGGCTAGCGGGAGAGAACTCCTACAATGAGCAGTTCTTC CASSLGLAGENSYNEQFF . TRBD2 TRBJ2-1 TRBV5-1
TGCGCCAGCAGCTTGAGTACTAGCGGGAGCAGGAACACCGGGGAGCTGTTTTTT CASSLSTSGSRNTGELFF . TRBD2 TRBJ2-2 TRBV5-1
TGTGCCATCAGTGCGTTACAATTCCTTGGTACGCAGTATTTT CAISALQFLGTQYF . . TRBJ2-3 TRBV10-3
TGCGCCAGCAGCTTGGGACTAGCGGGAATGGGCTCCTACGAGCAGTACTTC CASSLGLAGMGSYEQYF . TRBD2 TRBJ2-7 TRBV5-1
TGTGCCAGCAGCTTACTAGCGGGACCCAACGAGCAGTACTTC CASSLLAGPNEQYF once TRBD2 TRBJ2-7 TRBV7-2
TGTGCCAGCAGCGTAGGGTCCGAGCGGCCCTCCTACAATGAGCAGTTCTTC CASSVGSERPSYNEQFF . . TRBJ2-1 TRBV9
TGTGCCAGCAGTTACACGGGACAGGTTACCGAGACCCAGTACTTC CASSYTGQVTETQYF . TRBD1 TRBJ2-5 TRBV2
TGTGCCAGCAGCGGACCGGTGCGGGAGGGCTCCTACGAGCAGTACTTC CASSGPVREGSYEQYF . TRBD2 TRBJ2-7 TRBV7-9
TGTGCCAGCAGGCGGACAGGGCGGTCGACTGAAGCTTTCTTT CASRRTGRSTEAFF . TRBD1 TRBJ1-1 TRBV6-1
TGTGCCAGCAGCCCGGGACTAAGCACAGATACGCAGTATTTT CASSPGLSTDTQYF . TRBD2 TRBJ2-3 TRBV6-4
TGTGCCACCACACTAGCGGGTGGGACCGGGGAGCTGTTTTTT CATTLAGGTGELFF . TRBD2 TRBJ2-2 TRBV27
TGTGCCAGCAGCGCAGCGGGGGTAGGCGAGCAGTACTTC CASSAAGVGEQYF . TRBD2 TRBJ2-7 TRBV7-3
TGTGCCAGCAGCTTATTATCGGCGACAGATACGCAGTATTTT CASSLLSATDTQYF . . TRBJ2-3 TRBV5-5
TGCGCCAGCAGCAGCTCAGACCCACGAGATACGCAGTATTTT CASSSSDPRDTQYF once . TRBJ2-3 TRBV5-1
TGTGCCAGCAGCCCCCCGACCGAGACCCAGTACTTC CASSPPTETQYF . . TRBJ2-5 TRBV7-2
TGTGCCAGCAGGGAGGGCAGCGACAGCACAGATACGCAGTATTTT CASREGSDSTDTQYF . . TRBJ2-3 TRBV7-3
TGTGCCATCAGTGACCGGACAGGGGTGGATGAGCAGTTCTTC CAISDRTGVDEQFF . TRBD1 TRBJ2-1 TRBV10-3
TGTGCCAGCAGCGTAGCCGTACAGGGGGGACGCTATGGCTACACCTTC CASSVAVQGGRYGYTF . TRBD1 TRBJ1-2 TRBV9
TGTGCCAGCCAAACCCAACAGGGGGCCGACCTGGCGGGTAACTATGGCTACACCTTC CASQTQQGADLAGNYGYTF . TRBD1 TRBJ1-2 TRBV5-4
TGCGCCAGCAGCCAAGATTTACAGGGGGCTAGCGGGAGCTCCTACAATGAGCAGTTCTTC CASSQDLQGASGSSYNEQFF . . TRBJ2-1 TRBV4-3
TGTGCCAGTAGTATAGATCCTTCCAGGGGACAGTACTTC CASSIDPSRGQYF . . TRBJ2-7 TRBV19
TGTGCCAGCAGCGTAGAGGGGGCCAACACCGGGGAGCTGTTTTTT CASSVEGANTGELFF . TRBD1 TRBJ2-2 TRBV9
TGCCCTCGTAGCGGCGGGATCGGCGGTACGCAGTATTTT CPRSGGIGGTQYF . . TRBJ2-3 TRBV29-1
TGCGCCAGCAGCTTCGACCCAGATCAGCCCCAGCATTTT CASSFDPDQPQHF . . TRBJ1-5 TRBV5-1
TGTGCCAGCAGTTACTCCCATTTGGGACCTTACGAGCAGTACTTC CASSYSHLGPYEQYF once . TRBJ2-7 TRBV6-5
TGTGCCAGCTCACCCACCTACGAGCAGTACTTC CASSPTYEQYF few . TRBJ2-7 TRBV18
TGCGCCAGCAGCTACACACCCAGGGCCACCAATGAGCAGTTCTTC CASSYTPRATNEQFF . . TRBJ2-1 TRBV5-1
TGCGCCAGCAGCCAAGTTCAACAGGGATACAATGAGCAGTTCTTC CASSQVQQGYNEQFF . . TRBJ2-1 TRBV4-1
TGTGCCAGCACCAGACAGAGCCCTGGGGCCAACGTCCTGACTTTC CASTRQSPGANVLTF . . TRBJ2-6 TRBV6-5
TGTGCCAGCAGCGCGACAGGGTTCGGCAATCAGCCCCAGCATTTT CASSATGFGNQPQHF . TRBD1 TRBJ1-5 TRBV6-5
TGTGCCAGTAGTAGGACTAGTTACTACGAGCAGTACTTC CASSRTSYYEQYF . TRBD2 TRBJ2-7 TRBV19
TGCGCCAGCAGCCTAGACAGATATGGCTACACCTTC CASSLDRYGYTF . . TRBJ1-2 TRBV5-1
TGTGCCAGTAGTTCGCACAGGGGACGCACAGATACGCAGTATTTT CASSSHRGRTDTQYF once TRBD1 TRBJ2-3 TRBV19
TGTGCCTGGGAACCTCTCGGACAGGCAATTTTGGCCTTC CAWEPLGQAILAF . TRBD1 TRBJ1-2 TRBV30
TGTGCCAGCCGGGCAGGGCGAGGGGGTCTTCTCTCCTACGAGCAGTACTTC CASRAGRGGLLSYEQYF . . TRBJ2-7 TRBV28
TGCAGTGCCCCGGGCCCAGGGAAAGCTTTCTTT CSAPGPGKAFF . . TRBJ1-1 TRBV20-1
TGTGCCAGCTCACCCTTTACTAGCGGGAGCTACAATGAGCAGTTCTTC CASSPFTSGSYNEQFF . TRBD2 TRBJ2-1 TRBV18
TGTGCCAGCTTGGGACAGGGGTTCAGCGGGGAGCTGTTTTTT CASLGQGFSGELFF once TRBD1 TRBJ2-2 TRBV2
TGTGCCAGCAGCGAACCGAGGGGACAGGGTATAACCGAAGCTTTCTTT CASSEPRGQGITEAFF . TRBD1 TRBJ1-1 TRBV7-9
TGTGCCACCAGCAGCGGGACAGGCCAAGGCTACACCTTC CATSSGTGQGYTF few TRBD1 TRBJ1-2 TRBV15
TGTGCCAGCAGGCCGTGGCGGGAGAGAGTCACCGGGGAGCTGTTTTTT CASRPWRERVTGELFF . TRBD2 TRBJ2-2 TRBV6-6
TGTGCCAGCAGTAATGTCGGAGGCCTCTCTAACTATGGCTACACCTTC CASSNVGGLSNYGYTF few . TRBJ1-2 TRBV28
TGTGCCAGCAGCTTCAAGGGGGCGGGCACAGATACGCAGTATTTT CASSFKGAGTDTQYF . TRBD1 TRBJ2-3 TRBV5-4
TGCGCCAGCAGCCACAGTGTCTCACAAGCGGGCGAGACCCAGTACTTC CASSHSVSQAGETQYF . . TRBJ2-5 TRBV5-1
TGTGCCAGCAGCTTAGAAGCGAGCGGGGACACAGATACGCAGTATTTT CASSLEASGDTDTQYF . TRBD2 TRBJ2-3 TRBV7-2
TGTGCCAGCAGCTGGGAGGCTGGCTACACCTTC CASSWEAGYTF . . TRBJ1-2 TRBV4-2
TGTGCCAGCAGCGACACGGAGGGATCGGGCAATGGCTACACCTTC CASSDTEGSGNGYTF . . TRBJ1-2 TRBV7-9
TGTGCCAGCAGCCCCGGGGGACTAGCGTTCCAAGAGACCCAGTACTTC CASSPGGLAFQETQYF . TRBD2 TRBJ2-5 TRBV9
TGTGCCAGCAGGGCAAGACTATCCTACGAGCAGTACTTC CASRARLSYEQYF once . TRBJ2-7 TRBV2
TGCGCCAGCAGCCAAGACCGGCTTGAGCAGTTCTTC CASSQDRLEQFF . . TRBJ2-1 TRBV4-1
TGTGCCAGCAGTGAAGAGGGGGACAGGGAGTTCTTC CASSEEGDREFF . TRBD1 TRBJ2-1 TRBV6-1